These 26 T cell receptor beta chains share one sample of origin, sequenced in a study of cytotoxic CD8 clonotypes in ibrutinib-treated CLL. TCRdb keeps only in-frame clones here, not all; method: immunoSEQ multiplex PCR. Of about 130,000 clones listed, about 75% are singletons. The source material was PBMCs, sampled after 24 months of ibrutinib treatment. These receptors were obtained from a human donor with chronic lymphocytic leukemia.

The chain uses TRBV29-1 and TRBJ1-4; 7 bases are shared with TRBD1. The V and J ends lost 3 bases and 8 bases, in that order; junction bases with no gene match: 6. The CDR3 contains 13 residues. Germline values: CDR1 SQVTM, CDR2 ANQGSEA. The CDR3 coding sequence is TGCAGCGTTGAGGGTCCGGGACAGGAAAAACTGTTTTTT. It encodes CSVEGPGQEKLFF.

The chain uses TRBV18 and TRBJ1-2; D unresolved. Germline CDR1 and CDR2: KGHSH and LQKENI. The CDR3 extends over 13 amino acids. Deletions cut 2 bases from V and 6 bases from J, with 10 bases between. CDR3 in DNA: TGTGCCAGCTCACCAGATGGGATCCATGGCTACACCTTC. This translates into CASSPDGIHGYTF.

This chain's CDR3 is CASSYTPDSYEQYF. CDR3 DNA: TGCGCCAGCAGCTACACACCGGACAGCTACGAGCAGTACTTC. The V and J genes are TRBV5-1 and TRBJ2-7, with D possibly being TRBD1 (6 bases). The CDR3 is 14 residues long. Trimming cost V 3 bases and J 3 bases, with 13 bases left between them. In germline, CDR1 is SGHRS, CDR2 YFSETQ.

The chain uses TRBV19 and TRBJ2-2; D may be TRBD1 or TRBD2 (5 bases each). This CDR3 is built from 15 residues. V lost 3 bases, J lost 7 bases, and 15 bases lay in between. Per germline, CDR1 LNHDA and CDR2 SQIVND (reference sequence). CDR3 bases: TGTGCCAGTAGTATGGGGGACGCGGTGAGCGGGGAGCTGTTTTTT. Residues: CASSMGDAVSGELFF.

The chain links TRBV10-3 to TRBJ2-2, with D possibly TRBD2 on 5 matching bases. CDR3 size: 13 residues. CDR1 and CDR2 (germline): ENHRY, SYGVKD. V lost 7 bases and J lost 6, with 12 bases in between. The CDR3, as DNA: TGTGCCATCACCGCGCGGGTCCCCGGGGAGCTGTTTTTT. It yields the protein CAITARVPGELFF.

The gene calls are TRBV30 and TRBJ1-1; D unclear. The CDR3 sequence is 13 residues long. Germline-derived CDR1 and CDR2 are GTSNPN and SVGIG (reference sequence). V lost 1 base and J 0 bases, leaving 6 bases between the germline ends. The CDR3 loop reads CAWSGVLNTEAFF. The CDR3 DNA is TGTGCCTGGAGTGGGGTTTTGAACACTGAAGCTTTCTTT.

This clone was counted at least ten times. The chain combines TRBV19 with TRBJ1-2, with D unclear. Trimming removed 5 bases from V and 6 bases from J, with 7 bases in between. Germline values: CDR1 LNHDA, CDR2 SQIVND (reference sequence). The CDR3 covers 11 residues. CDR3 in DNA: TGTGCCAGTAGTGCTCCGGATGGCTACACCTTC. The encoded protein is CASSAPDGYTF.

The genes are TRBV7-9 and TRBJ2-5; 9 nucleotides match TRBD2. The CDR3 has 15 residues. With V trimmed by 7 bases and J by 5 bases, 11 bases remained unmatched. Germline V lookup: CDR1 SEHNR, CDR2 FQNEAQ (reference sequence). The CDR3 coding sequence is TGTGCCAGCATCCCGACTAGCGGAGGGGGGGAGACCCAGTACTTC. This gives the protein CASIPTSGGGETQYF.

Only one count was recorded for this clone. The chain recombines TRBV28 with TRBJ1-4, with D hard to call. Germline CDR1 and CDR2: MDHEN and SYDVKM. The V end was cut by 7 bases, the J end by 7 bases, with 22 bases between. This CDR3 region has 16 residues. CDR3 sequence: CASTKPGVRGREKLFF. Written as DNA, the CDR3 is TGTGCCAGCACAAAGCCGGGAGTCCGAGGCCGTGAAAAACTGTTTTTT.

This clone occurred many times. The rearrangement links TRBV6-5 to TRBJ1-5; maybe TRBD1 (6 bases). V was shortened by 8 bases and J by 7 bases, with 15 bases between the two germline ends. Germline V gene lookup returns CDR1 MNHEY and CDR2 SVGAGI. CDR3 length: 13 residues. For the CDR3, the DNA is TGTGCCAGCGGATGGGGGCGAGGGCAGCCCCAGCATTTT. Its protein product is CASGWGRGQPQHF.

J is TRBJ2-7 and V is TRBV30, with TRBD2 as a possible D gene (5 bases). The germline V and J ends were trimmed by 0 bases and 0 bases, with 9 bases remaining between them. Germline CDR1 GTSNPN, CDR2 SVGIG (reference sequence). The CDR3 contains 14 residues. The CDR3 spells CAWSVLEDSYEQYF. Here the CDR3 DNA reads TGTGCCTGGAGTGTCTTGGAGGACTCCTACGAGCAGTACTTC.

The chain joins TRBV19 to TRBJ2-3; TRBD2 matches 11 bases. The CDR3 is 15 amino acids. Germline V gene lookup returns CDR1 LNHDA and CDR2 SQIVND (reference sequence). The V and J ends lost 6 bases and 3 bases, in that order; junction bases with no gene match: 5. CDR3 DNA sequence: TGTGCCAGTAGCCCTAGCGGGAGGTTGACAGATACGCAGTATTTT. The encoded protein is CASSPSGRLTDTQYF.

This chain uses TRBV5-1 with TRBJ1-3; 7 positions match TRBD1. V shed 4 bases and J 0 bases; nucleotides not matched to a gene: 10. Germline CDR1 reads SGHRS; CDR2 reads YFSETQ. The CDR3 spans 17 residues. CDR3: CASSPWGGGSSGNTIYF. The CDR3 DNA reads as TGCGCCAGCAGCCCATGGGGAGGGGGCAGCTCTGGAAACACCATATATTTT.

The gene calls are TRBV5-1 and TRBJ2-1; D is possibly TRBD1 (5 bases). The V end lost 5 bases, the J end lost 8 bases, and 14 bases lay between the germline ends. The CDR3 is made up of 13 amino acids. Germline values: CDR1 SGHRS, CDR2 YFSETQ. The CDR3 spells CASRGQGGYEQFF. CDR3 sequence (DNA): TGCGCCAGCAGGGGGCAAGGCGGATATGAGCAGTTCTTC.

The DNA of the CDR3 is TGTGCCAGCAGTTTATTCCCTGCACCCCTCCACTTT. Its protein product is CASSLFPAPLHF. The rearrangement uses TRBV28 and TRBJ1-6; D remains ambiguous. CDR3 length: 12 amino acids. Germline CDR1 and CDR2: MDHEN and SYDVKM. Trimming removed 1 base at V and 11 bases at J, with 6 bases between. The complete variable domain, with remaining parts taken from reference TRBV28 and TRBJ1-6, reads DVKVTQSSRYLVKRTGEKVFLECVQDMDHENMFWYRQDPGLGLRLIYFSYDVKMKEKGDIPEGYSVSREKKERFSLILESASTNQTSMYLCASSLFPAPLHFGNGTRLTVT.

The rearrangement uses TRBV7-9 and TRBJ1-5; perhaps TRBD1 as D (5 bases). Germline-derived CDR1 and CDR2 are SEHNR and FQNEAQ (reference sequence). Trimming removed 5 bases at V and 7 bases at J, with 18 bases between. This CDR3 has 15 residues. This chain's CDR3 is CASSAGGGAGQPQHF. The CDR3 DNA reads as TGTGCCAGCAGCGCGGGCGGGGGAGCCGGACAGCCCCAGCATTTT. Full variable domain (remainder filled in from reference TRBV7-9 and TRBJ1-5): DTGVSQNPRHKITKRGQNVTFRCDPISEHNRLYWYRQTLGQGPEFLTYFQNEAQLEKSRLLSDRFSAERPKGSFSTLEIQRTEQGDSAMYLCASSAGGGAGQPQHFGDGTRLSIL.

The genes are TRBV5-1 and TRBJ2-1; TRBD2 might be the D (7 bases). Germline CDR1 reads SGHRS; CDR2 reads YFSETQ. This CDR3 contains 16 residues. The germline V and J ends were trimmed by 4 bases and 4 bases, with 18 bases remaining between them. The CDR3, as DNA: TGCGCCAGCAGCCCGGGGGGCGGACGGCCATACAATGAGCAGTTCTTC. The encoded protein is CASSPGGGRPYNEQFF.

This sequence joins TRBV7-2 and TRBJ2-3; no clear D gene. Germline assignment: CDR1 SGHTA and CDR2 FQGNSA. Trimming pared 4 bases from V and 1 base from J, leaving 15 bases between. The CDR3 consists of 16 residues. For the CDR3, the DNA is TGTGCCAGCAGCTCCCACGTCCGGTCGGGCACAGATACGCAGTATTTT. Its translation is CASSSHVRSGTDTQYF.

The chain recombines TRBV14 with TRBJ2-5, with 12 positions matching TRBD1. Trimming removed 2 bases from V and 5 bases from J; junction bases left unmatched: 3. CDR1 and CDR2 (germline): SGHDN, FVKESK. This CDR3 comprises 15 residues. Written as DNA, the CDR3 is TGTGCCAGCAGCCAATTGGGGACAGGGGGCGAGACCCAGTACTTC. Amino acid sequence: CASSQLGTGGETQYF.

This clone was counted ten times or more. Other DNA sequences in the sample encode the same CDR3. The chain links TRBV9 to TRBJ2-2; D is perhaps TRBD1 (5 bases). V was trimmed by 4 bases and J by 4 bases, leaving 8 bases between them. CDR1 and CDR2 (germline): SGDLS, YYNGEE. The CDR3 totals 13 residues. DNA for the CDR3: TGTGCCAGCAGCCCCAGGGCCACCGGGGAGCTGTTTTTT. It specifies CASSPRATGELFF.

This clone was observed once. The chain employs TRBV11-3 and TRBJ2-7; 10 bases line up with TRBD1. CDR1 SGHNT and CDR2 YENEEA come from the germline V gene. This CDR3 has 14 residues. Trimming removed 5 bases from V and 2 bases from J; junction bases left unmatched: 3. The CDR3, as DNA: TGTGCCAGCAGCGCCGGGACAGGGGCCTACGAGCAGTACTTC. Its translation is CASSAGTGAYEQYF. The variable domain in full, with the rest retrieved from reference TRBV11-3 and TRBJ2-7, is EAGVVQSPRYKIIEKKQPVAFWCNPISGHNTLYWYLQNLGQGPELLIRYENEEAVDDSQLPKDRFSAERLKGVDSTLKIQPAELGDSAVYLCASSAGTGAYEQYFGPGTRLTVT.

The chain combines TRBV7-2 with TRBJ1-2; no definite D call. The germline V gene encodes CDR1 SGHTA and CDR2 FQGNSA. The length of the CDR3 is 13 residues. Deletions cut 5 bases from V and 7 bases from J, with 14 bases between. The CDR3 is CASSPEFTGGYTF. As DNA, the CDR3 is TGTGCCAGCAGCCCCGAGTTTACCGGTGGCTACACCTTC.

The DNA for the CDR3 is TGTGCCAGCACTTGGGGTATCGGGGAGCTGTTTTTT. It encodes CASTWGIGELFF. The V gene is TRBV28, the J gene TRBJ2-2, with unresolved D. V was pared by 7 bases and J by 7 bases, with 10 bases between. The CDR3 length is 12 residues. Germline V lookup: CDR1 MDHEN, CDR2 SYDVKM.

This clone was seen a handful of times. V and J are TRBV6-1 and TRBJ2-2, with D perhaps given as TRBD1 or TRBD2 (6 bases each). This CDR3 region has 13 residues. V shed 6 bases and J shed 6 bases, with 11 bases lying between them. Germline CDR1 reads MNHNS; CDR2 reads SASEGT. The CDR3 is CASRTRGAGELFF. Written as DNA, the CDR3 is TGTGCCAGCAGGACTAGGGGGGCCGGGGAGCTGTTTTTT.

V usage is TRBV5-6 and J usage is TRBJ2-5, with D possibly called TRBD1 or TRBD2 (5 bases each). The germline V gene encodes CDR1 SGHDT and CDR2 YYEEEE. CDR3 length equals 16 residues. Trimming pared 0 bases from V and 5 bases from J, leaving 17 bases between. The CDR3 here is CASSLGDPRPAETQYF. The CDR3 nucleotides read TGTGCCAGCAGCTTGGGGGACCCCCGTCCGGCGGAGACCCAGTACTTC.

The V and J genes are TRBV30 and TRBJ1-5; D is possibly TRBD1 (5 bases). V was trimmed by 3 bases and J by 5 bases, leaving 11 bases between them. The CDR3 covers 13 residues. Germline loops: CDR1 GTSNPN, CDR2 SVGIG (reference sequence). The DNA of the CDR3 is TGTGCCTGGAGCAACGGAGGGGATCAGCCCCAGCATTTT. Protein: CAWSNGGDQPQHF.